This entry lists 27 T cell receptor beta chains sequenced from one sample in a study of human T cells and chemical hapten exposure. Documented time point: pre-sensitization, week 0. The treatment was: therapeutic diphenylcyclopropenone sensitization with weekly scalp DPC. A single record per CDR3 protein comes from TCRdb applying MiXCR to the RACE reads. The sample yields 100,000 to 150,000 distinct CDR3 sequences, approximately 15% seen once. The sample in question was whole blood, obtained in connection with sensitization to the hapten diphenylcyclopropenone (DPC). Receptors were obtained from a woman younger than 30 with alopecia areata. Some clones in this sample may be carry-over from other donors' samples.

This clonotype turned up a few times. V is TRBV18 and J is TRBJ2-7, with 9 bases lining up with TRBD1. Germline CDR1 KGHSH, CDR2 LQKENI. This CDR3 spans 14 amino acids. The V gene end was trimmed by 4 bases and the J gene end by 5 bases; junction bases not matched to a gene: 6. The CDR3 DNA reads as TGTGCCAGCTCACTCCGGGACAGGGAACACGAGCAGTACTTC. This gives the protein CASSLRDREHEQYF.

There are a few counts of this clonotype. The CDR3 nucleotides read TGTGCCAGCAGCGTAGCTACGGGGGAAAGGGCCACAGATACGCAGTATTTT. Encoded protein: CASSVATGERATDTQYF. The rearrangement uses TRBV9 and TRBJ2-3; weak D call: TRBD2 (6 bases). The V gene lost 0 bases and the J gene lost 2 bases, with 16 bases spanning the gap. Germline assignment: CDR1 SGDLS and CDR2 YYNGEE. The length of the CDR3 is 17 residues. The entire variable domain, with the rest obtained from reference TRBV9 and TRBJ2-3, is as follows: DSGVTQTPKHLITATGQRVTLRCSPRSGDLSVYWYQQSLDQGLQFLIQYYNGEERAKGNILERFSAQQFPDLHSELNLSSLELGDSALYFCASSVATGERATDTQYFGPGTRLTVL.

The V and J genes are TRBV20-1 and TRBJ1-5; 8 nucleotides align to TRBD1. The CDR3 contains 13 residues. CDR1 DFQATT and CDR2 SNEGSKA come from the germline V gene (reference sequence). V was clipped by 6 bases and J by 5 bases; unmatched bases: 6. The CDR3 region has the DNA TGCAGTGCCGTGGACAGGGACGATCAGCCCCAGCATTTT. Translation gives CSAVDRDDQPQHF.

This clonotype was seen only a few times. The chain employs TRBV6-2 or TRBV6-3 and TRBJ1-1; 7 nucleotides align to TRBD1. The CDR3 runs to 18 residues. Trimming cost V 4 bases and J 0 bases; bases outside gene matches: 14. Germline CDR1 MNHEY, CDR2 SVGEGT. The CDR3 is CASSWDRLTGRMNTEAFF. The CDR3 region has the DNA TGTGCCAGCAGTTGGGACCGATTGACAGGGAGAATGAACACTGAAGCTTTCTTT.

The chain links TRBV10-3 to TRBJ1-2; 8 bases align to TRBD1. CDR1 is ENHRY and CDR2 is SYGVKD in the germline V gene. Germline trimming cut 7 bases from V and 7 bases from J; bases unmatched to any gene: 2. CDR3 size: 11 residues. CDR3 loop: CAITGGSGYTF. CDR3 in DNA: TGTGCCATCACAGGGGGCAGTGGCTACACCTTC.

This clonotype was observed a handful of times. In DNA, the CDR3 is TGTGCCAGCAGCCAATCGTACCCTCCCCACTTT. Its protein product is CASSQSYPPHF. The chain uses TRBV16 and TRBJ1-6, with D hard to call. Trimming shortened V by 0 bases and J by 18 bases, and 9 bases separated the two germline ends. Germline loops: CDR1 KGHSY, CDR2 FQNENV. The CDR3 runs 11 residues.

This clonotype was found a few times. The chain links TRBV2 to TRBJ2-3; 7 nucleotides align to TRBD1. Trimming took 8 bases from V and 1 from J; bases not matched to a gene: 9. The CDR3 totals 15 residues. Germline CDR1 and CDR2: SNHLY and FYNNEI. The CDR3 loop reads CASLPRGRGTDTQYF. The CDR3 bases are TGTGCCAGCCTCCCGAGGGGGCGGGGCACAGATACGCAGTATTTT.

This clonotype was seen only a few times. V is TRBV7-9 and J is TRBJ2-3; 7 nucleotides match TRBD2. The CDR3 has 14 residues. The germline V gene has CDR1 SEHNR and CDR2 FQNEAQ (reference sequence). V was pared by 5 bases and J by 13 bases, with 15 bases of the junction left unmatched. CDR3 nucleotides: TGTGCCAGCAGCAATAGCGGGCGACCTACCATGGAGTATTTT. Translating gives CASSNSGRPTMEYF.

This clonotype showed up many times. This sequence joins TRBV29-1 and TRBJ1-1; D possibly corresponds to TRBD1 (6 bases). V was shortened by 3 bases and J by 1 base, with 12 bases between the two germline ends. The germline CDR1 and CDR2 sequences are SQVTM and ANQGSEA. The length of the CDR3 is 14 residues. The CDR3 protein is CSVDTRGGNTEAFF. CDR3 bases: TGCAGCGTTGATACACGAGGGGGGAACACTGAAGCTTTCTTT. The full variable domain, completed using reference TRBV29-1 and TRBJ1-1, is SAVISQKPSRDICQRGTSLTIQCQVDSQVTMMFWYRQQPGQSLTLIATANQGSEATYESGFVIDKFPISRPNLTFSTLTVSNMSPEDSSIYLCSVDTRGGNTEAFFGQGTRLTVV.

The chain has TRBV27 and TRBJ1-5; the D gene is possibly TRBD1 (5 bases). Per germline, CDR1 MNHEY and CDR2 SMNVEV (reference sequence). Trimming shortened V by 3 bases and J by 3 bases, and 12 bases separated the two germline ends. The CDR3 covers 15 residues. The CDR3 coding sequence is TGTGCCAGCAGTTTGCTCGGCAGGGCCAATCAGCCCCAGCATTTT. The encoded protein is CASSLLGRANQPQHF.

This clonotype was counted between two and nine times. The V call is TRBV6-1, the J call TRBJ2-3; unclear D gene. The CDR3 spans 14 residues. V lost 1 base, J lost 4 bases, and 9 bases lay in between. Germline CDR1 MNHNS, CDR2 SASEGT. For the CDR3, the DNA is TGTGCCAGCAGTGAAGTCGGCGGACCAGATACGCAGTATTTT. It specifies CASSEVGGPDTQYF.

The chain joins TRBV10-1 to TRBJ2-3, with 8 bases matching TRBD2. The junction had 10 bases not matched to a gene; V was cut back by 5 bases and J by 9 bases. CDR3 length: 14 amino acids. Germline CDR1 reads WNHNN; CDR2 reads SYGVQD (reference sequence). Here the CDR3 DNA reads TGCGCCAGCAGTCGGGAGGGGAGATTGGGGACGCAGTATTTT. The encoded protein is CASSREGRLGTQYF.

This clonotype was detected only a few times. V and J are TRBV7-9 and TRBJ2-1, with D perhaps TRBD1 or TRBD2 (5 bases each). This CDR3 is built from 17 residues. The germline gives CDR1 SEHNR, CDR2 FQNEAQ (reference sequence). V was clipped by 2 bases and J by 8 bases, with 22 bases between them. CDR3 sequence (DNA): TGTGCCAGCAGCTTAACGCCCGGGGCAGGGCTGGAGTATGAGCAGTTCTTC. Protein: CASSLTPGAGLEYEQFF.

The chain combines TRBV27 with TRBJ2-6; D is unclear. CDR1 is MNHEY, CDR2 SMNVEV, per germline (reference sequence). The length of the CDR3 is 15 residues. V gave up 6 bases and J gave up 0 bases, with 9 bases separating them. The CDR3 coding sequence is TGTGCCAGCAGCCCAGGAGACTCTGGGGCCAACGTCCTGACTTTC. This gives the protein CASSPGDSGANVLTF.

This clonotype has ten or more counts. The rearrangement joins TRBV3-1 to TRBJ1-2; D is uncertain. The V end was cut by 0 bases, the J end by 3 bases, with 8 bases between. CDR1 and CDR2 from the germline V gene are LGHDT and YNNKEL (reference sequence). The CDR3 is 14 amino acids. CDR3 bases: TGTGCCAGCAGCCAAGAGCGGGCATACTATGGCTACACCTTC. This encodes CASSQERAYYGYTF.

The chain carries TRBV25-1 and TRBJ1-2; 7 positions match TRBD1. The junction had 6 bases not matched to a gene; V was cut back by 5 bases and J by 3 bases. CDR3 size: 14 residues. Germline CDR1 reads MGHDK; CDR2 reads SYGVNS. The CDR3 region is CASSPTGSYYGYTF. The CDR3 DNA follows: TGTGCCAGCAGTCCGACAGGGAGCTACTATGGCTACACCTTC.

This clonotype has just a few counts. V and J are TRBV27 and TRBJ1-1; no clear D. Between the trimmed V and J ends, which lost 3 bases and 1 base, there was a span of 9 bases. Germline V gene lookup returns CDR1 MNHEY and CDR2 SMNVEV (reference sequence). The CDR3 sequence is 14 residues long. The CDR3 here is CASSFQNANTEAFF. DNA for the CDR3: TGTGCCAGCAGTTTCCAGAACGCGAACACTGAAGCTTTCTTT.

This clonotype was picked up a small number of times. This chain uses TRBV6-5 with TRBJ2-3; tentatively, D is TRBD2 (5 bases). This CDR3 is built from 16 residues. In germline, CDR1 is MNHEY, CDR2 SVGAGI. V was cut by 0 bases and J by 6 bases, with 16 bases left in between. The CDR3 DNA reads TGTGCCAGCAGTTACTCGTCGGGGTCGGGTCCCGATACGCAGTATTTT. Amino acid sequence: CASSYSSGSGPDTQYF.

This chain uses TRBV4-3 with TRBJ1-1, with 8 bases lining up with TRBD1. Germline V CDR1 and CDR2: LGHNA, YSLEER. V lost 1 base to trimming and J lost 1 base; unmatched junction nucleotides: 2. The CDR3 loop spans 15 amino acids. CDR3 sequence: CASSQAGGSNTEAFF. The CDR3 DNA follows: TGCGCCAGCAGCCAAGCAGGGGGCTCGAACACTGAAGCTTTCTTT.

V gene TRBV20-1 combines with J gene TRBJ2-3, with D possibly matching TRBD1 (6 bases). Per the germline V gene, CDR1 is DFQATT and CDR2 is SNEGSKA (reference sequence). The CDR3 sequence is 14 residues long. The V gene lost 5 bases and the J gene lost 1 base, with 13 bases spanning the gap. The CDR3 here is CSAYQGFGTDTQYF. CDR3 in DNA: TGCAGTGCTTATCAGGGGTTCGGCACAGATACGCAGTATTTT.

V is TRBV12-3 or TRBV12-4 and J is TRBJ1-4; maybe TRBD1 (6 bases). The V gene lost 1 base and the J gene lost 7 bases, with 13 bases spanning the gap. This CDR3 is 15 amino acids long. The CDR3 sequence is CASSLVGQYGEKLFF. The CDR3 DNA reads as TGTGCCAGCAGTTTAGTCGGACAGTACGGTGAAAAACTGTTTTTT.

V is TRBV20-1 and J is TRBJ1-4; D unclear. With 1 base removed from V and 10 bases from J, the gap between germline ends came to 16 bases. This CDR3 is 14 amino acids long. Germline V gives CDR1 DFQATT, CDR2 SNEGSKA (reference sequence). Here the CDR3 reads CSARGGGGRGKLFF. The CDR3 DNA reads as TGCAGTGCTAGAGGGGGTGGAGGGCGCGGAAAACTGTTTTTT.

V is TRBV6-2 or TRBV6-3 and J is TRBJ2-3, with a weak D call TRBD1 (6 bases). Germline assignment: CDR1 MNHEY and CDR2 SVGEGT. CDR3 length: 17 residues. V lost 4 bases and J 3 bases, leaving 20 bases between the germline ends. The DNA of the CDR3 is TGTGCCAGCAGTTTGCGGAGGATCAGGGGACCGACAGATACGCAGTATTTT. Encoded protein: CASSLRRIRGPTDTQYF.

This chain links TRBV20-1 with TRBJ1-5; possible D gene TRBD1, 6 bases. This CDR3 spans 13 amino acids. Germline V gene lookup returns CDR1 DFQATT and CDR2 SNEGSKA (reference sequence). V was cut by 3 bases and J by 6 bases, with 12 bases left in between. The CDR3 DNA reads TGCAGTGCTAGGGCACAGGGATCTCAGCCCCAGCATTTT. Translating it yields CSARAQGSQPQHF.

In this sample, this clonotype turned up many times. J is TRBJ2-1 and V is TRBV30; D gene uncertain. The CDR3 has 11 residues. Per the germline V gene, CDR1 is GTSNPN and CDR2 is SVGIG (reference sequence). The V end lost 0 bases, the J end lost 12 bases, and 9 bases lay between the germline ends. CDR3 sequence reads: CAWSVSVLQFF. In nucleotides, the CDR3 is TGTGCCTGGAGTGTTTCGGTTTTGCAGTTCTTC.

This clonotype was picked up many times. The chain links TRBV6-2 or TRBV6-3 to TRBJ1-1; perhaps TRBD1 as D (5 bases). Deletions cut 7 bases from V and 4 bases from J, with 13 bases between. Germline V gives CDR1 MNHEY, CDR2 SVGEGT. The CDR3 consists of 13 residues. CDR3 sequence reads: CASKTARVTEAFF. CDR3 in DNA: TGTGCCAGCAAGACAGCCCGAGTCACTGAAGCTTTCTTT.

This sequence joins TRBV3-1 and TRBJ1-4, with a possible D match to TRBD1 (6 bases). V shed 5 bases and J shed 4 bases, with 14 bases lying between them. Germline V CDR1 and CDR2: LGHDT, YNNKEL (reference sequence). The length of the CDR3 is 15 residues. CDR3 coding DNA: TGTGCCAGCAGCAAAGCCACAGGGTATAATGAAAAACTGTTTTTT. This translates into CASSKATGYNEKLFF.